This TCR beta chain was identified in a study of cytomegalovirus exposure and HLA in healthy donors. Study-wide context: It was reported in a later analysis that the roughly 120 validation repertoires used the same platform as the approximately 670 first-cohort repertoires. Study-level findings and limits: The TCR clusters that emerged in the first cohort tended, a later analysis found, to co-occur in the 120 or so validation repertoires. In vitro work confirmed that three CMV-associated chains recognize CMV antigens.

Profiled with immunoSEQ multiplex PCR; TCRdb holds only in-frame clones, not every one. The table lists some 230,000 clones, over 80% of them singletons. This CDR3 is 15 amino acids long. Germline lookup yields CDR1 MNHEY and CDR2 SVGAGI. Trimming took 1 base from V and 3 from J; bases not matched to a gene: 5. As for this clone: Its antigen remains unknown.

V gene TRBV6-5 combines with J gene TRBJ2-7, with 8 bases that match TRBD2. Sequenced: PBMCs. This clonotype was sampled from a woman under 30 in good health and CMV-seronegative. The CDR3, as DNA: TGTGCCAGCAGTTACTATGCGGGAGGATTCTACGAGCAGTACTTC. It encodes CASSYYAGGFYEQYF.